These T cell receptor beta chains were read from a single sample in a study of a mutant IDH1 vaccine in newly diagnosed glioma. These receptors have no identified antigens. Here immunoSEQ multiplex PCR was the method, and the copy in TCRdb shows in-frame clones only, minus some. The data hold about 54,000 clones, with around 84% observed a single time. The sequenced sample was PBMCs, obtained from a glioma patient whose treatment included an IDH1 peptide vaccine. The receptor set was obtained from a woman under 30 with glioma. The CDR3 runs from the conserved cysteine through the conserved F or W. Each record gives: V gene, J gene, D gene, clone size, CDR3 protein, CDR3 DNA. A D gene is named only where the DNA matches it firmly. Clone sizes are given selectively: once, few, many, or a class where the clone is expanded.

v_gene: TRBV7-9
j_gene: TRBJ1-5
d_gene: -
abundance: few
CDR3aa: CASSSHVTGGHYSNQPQHF
CDR3nt: TGTGCCAGCAGCTCCCATGTGACAGGTGGGCATTATAGCAATCAGCCCCAGCATTTT

v_gene: TRBV7-8
j_gene: TRBJ1-5
d_gene: -
abundance: -
CDR3aa: CASSLRAVEEVDQPQHF
CDR3nt: TGTGCCAGCAGCTTAAGGGCAGTTGAAGAGGTTGATCAGCCCCAGCATTTT

v_gene: TRBV29-1
j_gene: TRBJ1-2
d_gene: TRBD1
abundance: -
CDR3aa: CSVEDRHNYGYTF
CDR3nt: TGCAGCGTCGAGGACAGGCATAACTATGGCTACACCTTC

v_gene: TRBV19
j_gene: TRBJ2-1
d_gene: TRBD2
abundance: -
CDR3aa: CASSIPGLYNEQFF
CDR3nt: TGTGCCAGTAGTATTCCGGGACTATACAATGAGCAGTTCTTC

v_gene: TRBV19
j_gene: TRBJ2-7
d_gene: -
abundance: -
CDR3aa: CASSANPYEQYF
CDR3nt: TGTGCCAGTAGCGCAAACCCCTACGAGCAGTACTTC

v_gene: TRBV11-2
j_gene: TRBJ2-1
d_gene: TRBD2
abundance: -
CDR3aa: CATAAEASGGNEQFF
CDR3nt: TGTGCTACAGCAGCGGAGGCTAGCGGGGGGAATGAGCAGTTCTTC

v_gene: TRBV4-1
j_gene: TRBJ2-4
d_gene: TRBD1
abundance: -
CDR3aa: CASSQDGQGRGQNIQYF
CDR3nt: TGCGCCAGCAGCCAAGATGGACAGGGGCGAGGCCAAAACATTCAGTACTTC

v_gene: TRBV5-1
j_gene: TRBJ2-2
d_gene: TRBD1
abundance: -
CDR3aa: CASSRVSFRGTGNIGELFF
CDR3nt: TGCGCCAGCAGCCGAGTCTCCTTTCGTGGGACAGGGAATATCGGGGAGCTGTTTTTT

v_gene: TRBV5-1
j_gene: TRBJ1-1
d_gene: TRBD1
abundance: once
CDR3aa: CASSWGQGFLGTEAFF
CDR3nt: TGCGCCAGCAGCTGGGGACAGGGGTTTTTAGGCACTGAAGCTTTCTTT

v_gene: TRBV9
j_gene: TRBJ2-1
d_gene: -
abundance: -
CDR3aa: CASSPRGSAYNEQFF
CDR3nt: TGTGCCAGCAGCCCAAGGGGTAGCGCCTACAATGAGCAGTTCTTC

v_gene: TRBV5-6
j_gene: TRBJ2-5
d_gene: -
abundance: -
CDR3aa: CASSLGGARAQETQYF
CDR3nt: TGTGCCAGCAGCTTGGGTGGGGCCAGGGCTCAAGAGACCCAGTACTTC

v_gene: TRBV10-3
j_gene: TRBJ2-5
d_gene: TRBD2
abundance: -
CDR3aa: CAISGHETLSGRARETQYF
CDR3nt: TGTGCCATCAGTGGCCATGAAACCTTGAGCGGGAGGGCCCGAGAGACCCAGTACTTC

v_gene: TRBV7-8
j_gene: TRBJ2-1
d_gene: TRBD2
abundance: once
CDR3aa: CASSWTSGPYNEQFF
CDR3nt: TGTGCCAGCAGCTGGACTAGCGGCCCCTACAATGAGCAGTTCTTC

v_gene: TRBV15
j_gene: TRBJ1-3
d_gene: -
abundance: -
CDR3aa: CATSRSAGPGNTIYF
CDR3nt: TGTGCCACCAGCAGAAGCGCAGGGCCTGGAAACACCATATATTTT

v_gene: TRBV7-9
j_gene: TRBJ1-5
d_gene: -
abundance: -
CDR3aa: CASSLGRQGRQPQHF
CDR3nt: TGTGCCAGCAGCTTAGGGCGGCAGGGTCGACAGCCCCAGCATTTT

v_gene: TRBV6-1
j_gene: TRBJ2-5
d_gene: TRBD2
abundance: -
CDR3aa: CASSEPASGNRETQYF
CDR3nt: TGTGCCAGCAGTGAACCGGCTAGCGGGAATCGGGAGACCCAGTACTTC

v_gene: TRBV7-9
j_gene: TRBJ2-5
d_gene: TRBD2
abundance: -
CDR3aa: CASTRWRERRVQETQYF
CDR3nt: TGTGCCAGCACTAGGTGGCGGGAGAGGAGGGTACAAGAGACCCAGTACTTC

v_gene: TRBV18
j_gene: TRBJ1-4
d_gene: -
abundance: -
CDR3aa: CASSPKTVGATNEKLFF
CDR3nt: TGTGCCAGCTCACCCAAGACAGTGGGGGCAACTAATGAAAAACTGTTTTTT

v_gene: TRBV7-7
j_gene: TRBJ2-2
d_gene: -
abundance: -
CDR3aa: CASSLGTGSGELFF
CDR3nt: TGTGCCAGCAGCTTAGGCACAGGGTCCGGGGAGCTGTTTTTT

v_gene: TRBV6-5
j_gene: TRBJ1-2
d_gene: -
abundance: -
CDR3aa: CASSYTRWAPNYGYTF
CDR3nt: TGTGCCAGCAGTTACACCCGTTGGGCCCCTAACTATGGCTACACCTTC

v_gene: TRBV2
j_gene: TRBJ1-6
d_gene: TRBD1
abundance: -
CDR3aa: CASILFRGPNSPLHF
CDR3nt: TGTGCCAGCATATTGTTCAGGGGGCCTAATTCACCCCTCCACTTT

v_gene: TRBV6-4
j_gene: TRBJ2-1
d_gene: TRBD1
abundance: -
CDR3aa: CASSGTGDREQFF
CDR3nt: TGTGCCAGCAGCGGGACAGGGGATAGGGAGCAGTTCTTC

v_gene: TRBV11-2
j_gene: TRBJ1-1
d_gene: -
abundance: -
CDR3aa: CASSLSSTPMNTEAFF
CDR3nt: TGTGCCAGCAGCTTAAGTAGTACACCCATGAACACTGAAGCTTTCTTT

v_gene: TRBV29-1
j_gene: TRBJ1-5
d_gene: -
abundance: few
CDR3aa: CSVGEGNQPQHF
CDR3nt: TGCAGCGTCGGAGAGGGCAATCAGCCCCAGCATTTT

v_gene: TRBV4-2
j_gene: TRBJ2-1
d_gene: TRBD2
abundance: -
CDR3aa: CASSQGGTSDNEQFF
CDR3nt: TGTGCCAGCAGCCAAGGAGGGACTAGCGACAATGAGCAGTTCTTC

v_gene: TRBV6-6
j_gene: TRBJ1-4
d_gene: TRBD1
abundance: once
CDR3aa: CASSYLRTGGEKLFF
CDR3nt: TGTGCCAGCAGTTACCTGAGGACAGGGGGCGAAAAACTGTTTTTT

v_gene: TRBV29-1
j_gene: TRBJ1-4
d_gene: -
abundance: -
CDR3aa: CSVEAIQANEKLFF
CDR3nt: TGCAGCGTTGAAGCGATCCAGGCTAATGAAAAACTGTTTTTT

v_gene: TRBV19
j_gene: TRBJ2-7
d_gene: -
abundance: -
CDR3aa: CASSPERRIGYEQYF
CDR3nt: TGTGCCAGTTCCCCCGAGCGGCGGATCGGCTACGAGCAGTACTTC

v_gene: TRBV19
j_gene: TRBJ2-7
d_gene: -
abundance: -
CDR3aa: CASSIGRDGRYYEQYF
CDR3nt: TGTGCCAGTAGTATTGGCAGGGACGGGCGATACTACGAGCAGTACTTC